The sequence of this TCR beta chain was determined in a study of vaccination effects on CD4 cells after COVID-19. Subsequent to about 10 days of culture, CD4+ T cells were isolated. SARS-CoV-2 infection was confirmed by PCR in the person between March and December 2020. All study participants received two doses of BNT162b2 or mRNA-1273 vaccine. Method: immunoSEQ multiplex PCR; TCRdb's copy keeps in-frame clones and lacks some. Of 30,000 to 35,000 clones in the sample, around 79% were seen once. On this clone: Its specificity is unknown.

The sample was CD4+ T cells from PBMCs cultured without peptide, taken after COVID-19 vaccination. The clonotype originates from a human donor who had a prior SARS-CoV-2 infection.

DNA of the CDR3: TGCGCCAGCAGCCCCTGGACAGGGGTTGGGTTGAGTCTCCCCACCACTGAAGCTTTCTTT. Translated, it gives CASSPWTGVGLSLPTTEAFF. The gene calls are TRBV5-1 and TRBJ1-1, with 9 bases identical to TRBD1. This CDR3 contains 20 residues. Germline V gene lookup returns CDR1 SGHRS and CDR2 YFSETQ. V was pared by 4 bases and J by 4 bases, with 23 bases of the junction left unmatched.